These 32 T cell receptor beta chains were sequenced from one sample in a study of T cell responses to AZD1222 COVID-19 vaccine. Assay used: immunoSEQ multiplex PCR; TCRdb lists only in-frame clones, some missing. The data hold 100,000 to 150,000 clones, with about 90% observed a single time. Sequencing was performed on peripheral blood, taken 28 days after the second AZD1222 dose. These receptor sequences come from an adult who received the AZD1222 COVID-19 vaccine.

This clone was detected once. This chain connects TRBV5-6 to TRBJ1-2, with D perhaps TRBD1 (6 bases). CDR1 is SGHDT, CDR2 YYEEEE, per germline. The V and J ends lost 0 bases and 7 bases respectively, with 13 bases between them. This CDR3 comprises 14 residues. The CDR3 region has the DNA TGTGCCAGCAGCTTGGACTCAGGGGCGGGTGGCTACACCTTC. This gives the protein CASSLDSGAGGYTF.

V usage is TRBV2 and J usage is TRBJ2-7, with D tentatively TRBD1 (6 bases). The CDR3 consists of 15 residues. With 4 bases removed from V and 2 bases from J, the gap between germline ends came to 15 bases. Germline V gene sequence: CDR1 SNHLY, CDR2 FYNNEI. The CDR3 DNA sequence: TGTGCCAGCAGTGTCGGACAGAGCGTTCCCTACGAGCAGTACTTC. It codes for CASSVGQSVPYEQYF.

This chain's CDR3 is CSVAVSGGNQPQHF. The DNA of the CDR3 is TGCAGCGTTGCGGTTTCAGGGGGCAATCAGCCCCAGCATTTT. The chain combines TRBV29-1 with TRBJ1-5; weak D call: TRBD1 (6 bases). The ends were cut back, 4 bases at V and 2 bases at J, with 12 bases in the middle. The CDR3 has 14 residues. CDR1 is SQVTM, CDR2 ANQGSEA, per germline.

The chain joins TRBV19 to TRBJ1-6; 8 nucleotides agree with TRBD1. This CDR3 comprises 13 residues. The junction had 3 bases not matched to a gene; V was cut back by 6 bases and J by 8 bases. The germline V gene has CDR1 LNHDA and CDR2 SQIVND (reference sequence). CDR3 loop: CASRQTGDSPLHF. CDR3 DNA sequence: TGTGCCAGTAGACAGACAGGGGATTCACCCCTCCACTTT.

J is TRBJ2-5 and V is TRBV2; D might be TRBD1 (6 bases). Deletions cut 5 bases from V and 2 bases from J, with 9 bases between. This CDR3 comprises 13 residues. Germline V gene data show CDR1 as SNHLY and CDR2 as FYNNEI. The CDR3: CASSTQGQETQYF. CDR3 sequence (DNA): TGTGCCAGCAGTACACAGGGTCAAGAGACCCAGTACTTC.

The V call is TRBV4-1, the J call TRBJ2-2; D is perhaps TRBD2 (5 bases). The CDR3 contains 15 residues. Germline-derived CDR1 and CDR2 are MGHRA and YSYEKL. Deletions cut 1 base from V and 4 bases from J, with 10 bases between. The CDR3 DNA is TGCGCCAGCAGCCAAGTGAGCGGCCGCACCGGGGAGCTGTTTTTT. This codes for CASSQVSGRTGELFF.

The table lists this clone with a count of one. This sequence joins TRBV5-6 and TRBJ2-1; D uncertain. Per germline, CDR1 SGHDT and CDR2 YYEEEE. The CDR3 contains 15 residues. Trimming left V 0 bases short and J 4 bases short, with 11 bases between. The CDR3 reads CASSLGTGPYNEQFF. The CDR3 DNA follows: TGTGCCAGCAGCTTGGGAACGGGCCCTTACAATGAGCAGTTCTTC.

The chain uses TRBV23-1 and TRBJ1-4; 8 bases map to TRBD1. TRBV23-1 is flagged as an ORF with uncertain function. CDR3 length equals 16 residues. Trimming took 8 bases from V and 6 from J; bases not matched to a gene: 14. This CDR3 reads CASHLDREYADEKLFF. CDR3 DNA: TGCGCCAGCCATCTGGACAGGGAATACGCTGATGAAAAACTGTTTTTT.

CDR3: CAWIRGGANTGELFF. CDR3 DNA: TGTGCCTGGATACGTGGGGGGGCGAACACCGGGGAGCTGTTTTTT. The gene calls are TRBV30 and TRBJ2-2, with 7 bases fitting TRBD2. Germline V gives CDR1 GTSNPN, CDR2 SVGIG (reference sequence). V dropped 4 bases and J dropped 0; count of bases not matched to a gene: 5. The CDR3 totals 15 residues.

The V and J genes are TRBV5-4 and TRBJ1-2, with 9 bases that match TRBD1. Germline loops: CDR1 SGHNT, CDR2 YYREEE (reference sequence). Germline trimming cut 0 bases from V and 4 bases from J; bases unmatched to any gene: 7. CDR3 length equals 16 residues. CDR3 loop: CASSLGAGQGGYGYTF. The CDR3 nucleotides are TGTGCCAGCAGCTTGGGAGCGGGACAGGGCGGCTATGGCTACACCTTC.

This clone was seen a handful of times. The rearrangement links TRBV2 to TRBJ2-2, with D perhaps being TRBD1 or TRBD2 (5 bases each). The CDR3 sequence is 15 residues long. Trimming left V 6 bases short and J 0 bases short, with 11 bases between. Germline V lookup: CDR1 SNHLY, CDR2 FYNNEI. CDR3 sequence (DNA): TGTGCCAGCAGGACCGGGACCACGAACACCGGGGAGCTGTTTTTT. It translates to CASRTGTTNTGELFF.

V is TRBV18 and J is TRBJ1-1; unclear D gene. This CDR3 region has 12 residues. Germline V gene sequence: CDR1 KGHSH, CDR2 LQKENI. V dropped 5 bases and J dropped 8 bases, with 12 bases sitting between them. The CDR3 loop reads CASSSLGAEAFF. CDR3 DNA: TGTGCCAGCTCATCCCTAGGAGCCGAAGCTTTCTTT.

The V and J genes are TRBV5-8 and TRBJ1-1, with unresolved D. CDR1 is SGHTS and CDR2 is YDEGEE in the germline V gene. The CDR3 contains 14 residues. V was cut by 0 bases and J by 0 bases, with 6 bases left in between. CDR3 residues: CASSLDSLNTEAFF. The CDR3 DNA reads TGTGCCAGCAGCTTGGACAGCCTGAACACTGAAGCTTTCTTT.

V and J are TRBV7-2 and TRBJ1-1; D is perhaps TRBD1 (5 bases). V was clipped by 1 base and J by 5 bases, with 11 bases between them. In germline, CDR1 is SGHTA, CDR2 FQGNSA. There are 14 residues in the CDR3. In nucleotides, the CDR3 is TGTGCCAGCAGCTTAGGTGGCAGGGTGACTGAAGCTTTCTTT. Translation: CASSLGGRVTEAFF. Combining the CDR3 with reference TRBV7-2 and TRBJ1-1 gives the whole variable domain GAGVSQSPSNKVTEKGKDVELRCDPISGHTALYWYRQSLGQGLEFLIYFQGNSAPDKSGLPSDRFSAERTGGSVSTLTIQRTQQEDSAVYLCASSLGGRVTEAFFGQGTRLTVV.

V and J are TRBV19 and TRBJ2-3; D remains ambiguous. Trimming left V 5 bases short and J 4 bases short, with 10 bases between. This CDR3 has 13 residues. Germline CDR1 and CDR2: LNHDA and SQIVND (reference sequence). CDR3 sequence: CASSGWVSDTQYF. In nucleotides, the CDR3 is TGTGCCAGTAGTGGTTGGGTTTCAGATACGCAGTATTTT.

The CDR3 DNA follows: TGTGCCAGCAGCGTAGTTCTGGGCACTGAAGCTTTCTTT. The encoded protein is CASSVVLGTEAFF. The V call is TRBV9, the J call TRBJ1-1; no clear D gene. This CDR3 spans 13 amino acids. The germline V and J ends were trimmed by 0 bases and 4 bases, with 7 bases remaining between them. Per the germline V gene, CDR1 is SGDLS and CDR2 is YYNGEE.

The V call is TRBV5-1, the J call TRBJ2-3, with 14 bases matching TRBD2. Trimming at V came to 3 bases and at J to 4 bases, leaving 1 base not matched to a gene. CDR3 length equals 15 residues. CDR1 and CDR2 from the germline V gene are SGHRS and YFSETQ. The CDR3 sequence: CASSSTSGGADTQYF. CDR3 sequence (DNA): TGCGCCAGCAGCTCGACTAGCGGGGGGGCAGATACGCAGTATTTT.

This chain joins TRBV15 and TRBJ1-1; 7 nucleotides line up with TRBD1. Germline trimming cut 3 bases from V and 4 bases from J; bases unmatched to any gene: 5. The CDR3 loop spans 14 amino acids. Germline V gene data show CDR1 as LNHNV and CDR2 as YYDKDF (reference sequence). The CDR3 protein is CATSRGDSLTEAFF. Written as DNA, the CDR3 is TGTGCCACCAGCAGGGGGGACAGCCTCACTGAAGCTTTCTTT. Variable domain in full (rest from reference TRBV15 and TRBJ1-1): DAMVIQNPRYQVTQFGKPVTLSCSQTLNHNVMYWYQQKSSQAPKLLFHYYDKDFNNEADTPDNFQSRRPNTSFCFLDIRSPGLGDTAMYLCATSRGDSLTEAFFGQGTRLTVV.

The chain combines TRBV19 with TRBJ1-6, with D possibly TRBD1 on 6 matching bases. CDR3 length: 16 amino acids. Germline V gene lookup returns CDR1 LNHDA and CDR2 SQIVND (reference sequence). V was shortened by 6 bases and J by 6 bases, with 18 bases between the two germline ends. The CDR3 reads CASSPTIGQLNSPLHF. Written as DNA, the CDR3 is TGTGCCAGTAGCCCCACGATCGGACAGCTTAATTCACCCCTCCACTTT. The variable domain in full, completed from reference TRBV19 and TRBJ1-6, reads DGGITQSPKYLFRKEGQNVTLSCEQNLNHDAMYWYRQDPGQGLRLIYYSQIVNDFQKGDIAEGYSVSREKKESFPLTVTSAQKNPTAFYLCASSPTIGQLNSPLHFGNGTRLTVT.

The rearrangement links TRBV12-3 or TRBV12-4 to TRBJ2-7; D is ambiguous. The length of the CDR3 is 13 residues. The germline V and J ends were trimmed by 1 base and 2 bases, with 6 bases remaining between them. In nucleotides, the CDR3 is TGTGCCAGCAGTTTAGGCGTGGCCTACGAGCAGTACGTC. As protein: CASSLGVAYEQYV.

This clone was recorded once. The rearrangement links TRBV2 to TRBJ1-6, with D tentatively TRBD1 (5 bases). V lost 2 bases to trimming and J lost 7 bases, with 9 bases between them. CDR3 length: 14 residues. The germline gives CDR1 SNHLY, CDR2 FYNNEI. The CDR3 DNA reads TGTGCCAGCAGTGAACAGGGCCCAAATTCACCCCTCCACTTT. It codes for CASSEQGPNSPLHF.

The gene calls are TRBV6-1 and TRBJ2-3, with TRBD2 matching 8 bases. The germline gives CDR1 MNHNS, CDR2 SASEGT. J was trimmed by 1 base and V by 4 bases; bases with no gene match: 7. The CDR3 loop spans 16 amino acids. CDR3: CASSASVRGGTDTQYF. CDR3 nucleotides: TGTGCCAGCAGTGCTTCTGTGCGGGGGGGCACAGATACGCAGTATTTT.

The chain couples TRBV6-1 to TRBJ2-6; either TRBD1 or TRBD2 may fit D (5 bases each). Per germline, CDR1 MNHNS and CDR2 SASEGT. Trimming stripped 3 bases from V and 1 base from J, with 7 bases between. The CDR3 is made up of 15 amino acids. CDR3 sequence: CASSDGGSGANVLTF. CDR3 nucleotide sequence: TGTGCCAGCAGTGATGGGGGTTCTGGGGCCAACGTCCTGACTTTC.

In DNA form, the CDR3 reads TGTGCCAGCAGCTCTGGGACTGGCGGGCCCCAGCATTTT. Amino acids: CASSSGTGGPQHF. J is TRBJ1-5 and V is TRBV7-9; the D gene is possibly TRBD1 (5 bases). Per the germline V gene, CDR1 is SEHNR and CDR2 is FQNEAQ (reference sequence). This CDR3 is 13 amino acids long. V lost 4 bases to trimming and J lost 9 bases, with 13 bases between them.

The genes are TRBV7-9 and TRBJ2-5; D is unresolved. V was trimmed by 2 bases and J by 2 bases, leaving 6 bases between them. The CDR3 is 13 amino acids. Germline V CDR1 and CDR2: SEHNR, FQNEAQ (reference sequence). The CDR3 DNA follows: TGTGCCAGCAGCTTAAGGGTACAAGAGACCCAGTACTTC. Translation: CASSLRVQETQYF.

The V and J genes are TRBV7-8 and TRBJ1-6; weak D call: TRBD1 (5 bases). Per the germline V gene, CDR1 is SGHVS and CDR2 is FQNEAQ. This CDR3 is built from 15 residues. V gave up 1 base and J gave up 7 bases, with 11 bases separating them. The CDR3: CASSLGGAGNSPLHF. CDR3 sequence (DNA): TGTGCCAGCAGCTTAGGAGGGGCAGGGAATTCACCCCTCCACTTT.

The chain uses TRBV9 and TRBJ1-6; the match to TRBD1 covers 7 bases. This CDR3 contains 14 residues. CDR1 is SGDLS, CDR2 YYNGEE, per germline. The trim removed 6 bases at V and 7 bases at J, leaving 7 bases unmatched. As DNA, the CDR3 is TGTGCCAGCAACAGACAGGGTAAAAATTCACCCCTCCACTTT. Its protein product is CASNRQGKNSPLHF.

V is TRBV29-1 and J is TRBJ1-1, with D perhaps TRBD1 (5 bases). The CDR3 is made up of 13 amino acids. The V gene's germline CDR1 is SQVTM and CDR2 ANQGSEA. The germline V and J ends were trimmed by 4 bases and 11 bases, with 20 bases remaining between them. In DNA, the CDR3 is TGCAGCGTTGTTTTGCAGGGCGGTCGGAGGGCTTTCTTT. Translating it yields CSVVLQGGRRAFF.

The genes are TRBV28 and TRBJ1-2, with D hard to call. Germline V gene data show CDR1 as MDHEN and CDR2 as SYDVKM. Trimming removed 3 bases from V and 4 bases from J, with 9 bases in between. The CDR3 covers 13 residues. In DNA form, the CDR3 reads TGTGCCAGCAGTTTGGGAGGGATCTATGGCTACACCTTC. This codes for CASSLGGIYGYTF.

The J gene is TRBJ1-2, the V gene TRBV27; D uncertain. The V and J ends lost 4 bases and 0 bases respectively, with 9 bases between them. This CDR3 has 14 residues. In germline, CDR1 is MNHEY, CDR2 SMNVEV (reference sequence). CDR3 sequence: CASSSPGTNYGYTF. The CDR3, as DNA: TGTGCCAGCAGTTCTCCGGGGACTAACTATGGCTACACCTTC.

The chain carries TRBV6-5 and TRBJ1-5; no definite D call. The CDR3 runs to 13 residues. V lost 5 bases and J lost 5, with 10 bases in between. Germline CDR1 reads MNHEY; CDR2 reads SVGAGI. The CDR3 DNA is TGTGCCAGCAGTCGCATGAGCCATCAGCCCCAGCATTTT. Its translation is CASSRMSHQPQHF.

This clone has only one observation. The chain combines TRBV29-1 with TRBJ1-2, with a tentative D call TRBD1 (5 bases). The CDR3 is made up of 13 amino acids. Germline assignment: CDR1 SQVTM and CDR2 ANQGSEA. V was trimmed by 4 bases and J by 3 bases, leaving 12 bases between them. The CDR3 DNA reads TGCAGCGTTGCAACAGGAACCGACTATGGCTACACCTTC. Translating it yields CSVATGTDYGYTF.